This T cell receptor (beta chain) was identified in a study of response to subunit inactivated influenza vaccine (dated by TCRdb to the late 2010s). Background on the whole study: The study used deep quantitative T cell receptor repertoire profiling to track responses to a trivalent subunit inactivated influenza vaccine.

General findings and caveats noted by the study authors: It was suggested by the authors that each seasonal influenza vaccination may recruit only a limited number of new T cells.

Library method: RT-PCR. Reads for this sample came from an Illumina HiSeq 2500. TCRdb redid the processing of the public reads, applying fastp at Q25 and MiXCR, and retained in-frame beta chains. Every distinct CDR3 protein forms one entry, paired with its most common genes and DNA. This sample holds about 650,000 distinct CDR3 sequences; about 15% were observed only once. The ten biggest clones cover roughly 10% of the sample. On this clonotype: It lacks a known antigen. Per-base quality was not reported, and no clone a single base away is much larger than it.

The germline V gene yields SGHRS for CDR1 and YFSETQ for CDR2. V loses 2 bases of germline sequence and J loses 4 bases, and the interval between the two ends is 22 bases. The CDR3 runs 18 residues from the cysteine to the phenylalanine. Solely the CDR3 DNA is kept, with 54 bases framed from the first base. Here the sequenced sample was PBMCs from blood, taken roughly 13 days after vaccination. Recombination linked TRBV5-1 to TRBJ2-1, and the D gene may be TRBD2, 5 bases matching. This receptor was obtained from a man aged 45-65 years who received an inactivated influenza vaccine. Donor details come from another sample of the same person, matched by shared clones. The encoded CDR3 is CASSFDYGVTKNYNEQFF. The sequenced DNA: TGCGCCAGCAGCTTCGACTATGGGGTCACGAAGAATTACAATGAGCAGTTCTTC.